This TCR beta chain was captured by sequencing in a study of vaccination and CD4 T cells after COVID-19. Study-wide background: The control cultures got either a CEFX pool, an HIV-1 Nef pool, or no peptide at all.

The sample's treatment: roughly 10-day PBMC culture with coronavirus spike peptide pools or control peptides (ViraFEST assay). The study sequenced cultured CD4+ T cell DNA using the Oncomine TCR Beta short-read assay. Someone extracted genomic DNA from cultured CD4+ T cells. One entry per CDR3 protein, called by TCRdb with MiXCR from the PCR reads. The table includes tens of thousands of distinct CDR3 sequences, 67% detected once. With regard to this clonotype: Its antigen is not identified.

This CDR3 is 14 amino acids long. In germline, CDR1 is SEHNR, CDR2 FQNEAQ (reference sequence). V lost 1 base and J 4 bases, leaving 9 bases between the germline ends. Specimen: CD4+ T cells from blood, cultured in vitro, collected after SARS-CoV-2 vaccination. The clonotype comes from a human donor who received a COVID-19 vaccine. The J gene is TRBJ2-3, the V gene TRBV7-9; no clear D gene. The chain's CDR3 is CASSLGFAADTQYF. The CDR3 region has the DNA TGTGCCAGCAGCTTAGGTTTCGCAGCAGATACGCAGTATTTT.